Following are 23 T cell receptor beta chains from one sample sequenced in a study of cytomegalovirus exposure and HLA in healthy donors. It was with 60 Vbeta and 13 Jbeta primers that the PCR ran. Sequencing was performed with immunoSEQ multiplex PCR; in TCRdb, only in-frame clones are kept and a portion is missing. Seen here are about 80,000 clones, around 73% observed once, and the top ten hold around 3.4%. Specimen: PBMCs. Source of these receptors: a man in his fifties or sixties in good health and CMV-seronegative.

This sequence joins TRBV7-9 and TRBJ1-1; 7 bases are a match to TRBD1. Germline V gene lookup returns CDR1 SEHNR and CDR2 FQNEAQ (reference sequence). This CDR3 region has 16 residues. V was clipped by 5 bases and J by 1 base; unmatched bases: 10. The chain's CDR3 is CASSPTTGRTNTEAFF. Written as DNA, the CDR3 is TGTGCCAGCAGCCCCACGACAGGGAGGACGAACACTGAAGCTTTCTTT.

The chain joins TRBV9 to TRBJ1-2; possibly TRBD1 for D (6 bases). The V gene lost 3 bases and the J gene lost 10 bases, with 16 bases spanning the gap. This CDR3 is 13 amino acids long. From germline, CDR1 is SGDLS and CDR2 YYNGEE. CDR3 amino acids: CASSARLQGVYTF. The CDR3 DNA reads TGTGCCAGCAGCGCCCGGTTACAGGGCGTCTACACCTTC.

This clone was observed a handful of times. CDR3: CASSPASRGGEQYF. The CDR3 DNA is TGTGCCAGCAGCCCCGCTAGCCGCGGGGGAGAGCAGTACTTC. This chain uses TRBV5-4 with TRBJ2-7; 7 bases are shared with TRBD2. Trimming removed 4 bases from V and 7 bases from J; junction bases left unmatched: 11. This CDR3 spans 14 amino acids. In germline, CDR1 is SGHNT, CDR2 YYREEE (reference sequence).

As to this clone: One end of the junction fails to match germline, which may point to a read error. This chain joins TRBV7-7 and TRBJ2-2, with D tentatively TRBD1 (5 bases). Germline V gene data show CDR1 as SSHAT and CDR2 as FNYEAQ (reference sequence). The CDR3 is made up of 14 amino acids. The CDR3 sequence is CASSSRANTGELFF. The CDR3 nucleotides are TGTGCTAGCAGCTCCAGGGCGAACACCGGGGAGCTGTTTTTT. Drawing the rest from reference TRBV7-7 and TRBJ2-2, the complete variable domain is GAGVSQSPRYKVTKRGQDVTLRCDPISSHATLYWYQQALGQGPEFLTYFNYEAQPDKSGLPSDRFSAERPEGSISTLTIQRTEQRDSAMYRCASSSRANTGELFFGEGSRLTVL.

The rearrangement links TRBV6-1 to TRBJ1-2; 7 bases agree with TRBD1. This CDR3 is built from 15 residues. Germline CDR1 reads MNHNS; CDR2 reads SASEGT. V was clipped by 6 bases and J by 3 bases; unmatched bases: 10. The CDR3: CASSQRRGPDYGYTF. CDR3 nucleotide sequence: TGTGCCAGCAGCCAAAGGAGGGGGCCAGACTATGGCTACACCTTC.

The chain joins TRBV5-8 to TRBJ2-3; 8 positions match TRBD2. Germline V gene lookup returns CDR1 SGHTS and CDR2 YDEGEE. The CDR3 is 16 residues long. V was clipped by 5 bases and J by 0 bases; unmatched bases: 8. CDR3 in amino acids: CASRAPRGGSTDTQYF. CDR3 bases: TGTGCCAGCAGGGCACCCCGGGGGGGGAGCACAGATACGCAGTATTTT.

The rearrangement joins TRBV7-2 to TRBJ1-6; the D is unclear. V lost 5 bases, J lost 7 bases, and 12 bases lay in between. Germline V gene data show CDR1 as SGHTA and CDR2 as FQGNSA. The CDR3 is 14 amino acids. CDR3 in amino acids: CASSPDASNSPLHF. In DNA form, the CDR3 reads TGTGCCAGCAGCCCCGATGCTAGCAATTCACCCCTCCACTTT.

The genes are TRBV7-2 and TRBJ2-7, with TRBD2 matching 12 bases. Germline CDR1 and CDR2: SGHTA and FQGNSA. The CDR3 is made up of 14 amino acids. V gave up 3 bases and J gave up 5 bases; unmatched junction bases: 2. The CDR3 DNA is TGTGCCAGCAGCTTTCTAGCGGGGGGGCACGAGCAGTACTTC. Its translation: CASSFLAGGHEQYF.

The chain combines TRBV6-1 with TRBJ2-3; TRBD1 is a possible D gene (7 bases). Germline V CDR1 and CDR2: MNHNS, SASEGT. CDR3 length equals 15 residues. V was shortened by 6 bases and J by 3 bases, with 16 bases between the two germline ends. The CDR3 DNA follows: TGTGCCAGCAGCCGCCAGGGGGGAGGTACAGATACGCAGTATTTT. Translating gives CASSRQGGGTDTQYF.

V is TRBV9 and J is TRBJ2-7; 11 bases agree with TRBD1. Germline CDR1 reads SGDLS; CDR2 reads YYNGEE. This CDR3 region has 15 residues. V dropped 0 bases and J dropped 6; count of bases not matched to a gene: 5. The CDR3 bases are TGTGCCAGCAGCGTAGCTCCGGGGACAGGGGGCGAGCAGTACTTC. Its translation: CASSVAPGTGGEQYF.

The CDR3 region has the DNA TGTGCCAGCAGCCCCAAGGGACTAGCGGGGGGTGACAATGAGCAGTTCTTC. Amino acids: CASSPKGLAGGDNEQFF. The V and J genes are TRBV5-4 and TRBJ2-1; 15 nucleotides agree with TRBD2. The ends lost 4 bases at V and 5 bases at J; junction bases unmatched: 7. CDR1 SGHNT and CDR2 YYREEE come from the germline V gene (reference sequence). The CDR3 has 17 amino acids.

The chain couples TRBV13 to TRBJ1-1; tentative D call: TRBD1 (6 bases). V lost 6 bases and J lost 5, with 13 bases in between. Per the germline V gene, CDR1 is PRHDT and CDR2 is FYEKMQ (reference sequence). The length of the CDR3 is 13 residues. CDR3 sequence reads: CASRTQGGTEAFF. The CDR3 DNA is TGTGCCAGCAGAACACAGGGTGGTACTGAAGCTTTCTTT.

V is TRBV10-2 and J is TRBJ2-7; 16 bases map to TRBD2. The germline CDR1 and CDR2 sequences are WSHSY and SAAADI. V shed 7 bases and J 7 bases; nucleotides not matched to a gene: 1. The CDR3 covers 13 residues. Here the CDR3 DNA reads TGCGCCAGCATGGGACTAGCGGGGGGGGAGCAGTACTTC. As protein: CASMGLAGGEQYF.

The V call is TRBV7-8, the J call TRBJ2-7; TRBD2 is a possible D gene (6 bases). The germline V and J ends were trimmed by 3 bases and 4 bases, with 13 bases remaining between them. CDR1 SGHVS and CDR2 FQNEAQ come from the germline V gene. This CDR3 is built from 14 residues. The CDR3 nucleotides are TGTGCCAGCAGCTTGGGGCCCGGGGGATACGAGCAGTACTTC. Translation: CASSLGPGGYEQYF.

The chain links TRBV9 to TRBJ1-3, with 9 bases that match TRBD1. J lost 0 bases, V lost 4 bases, and 5 bases had no gene match. Per the germline V gene, CDR1 is SGDLS and CDR2 is YYNGEE. This CDR3 has 16 residues. CDR3 bases: TGTGCCAGCAGCTATTCGACAGGGGGCTCTGGAAACACCATATATTTT. Its protein product is CASSYSTGGSGNTIYF. The full variable domain, completed using reference TRBV9 and TRBJ1-3, is DSGVTQTPKHLITATGQRVTLRCSPRSGDLSVYWYQQSLDQGLQFLIQYYNGEERAKGNILERFSAQQFPDLHSELNLSSLELGDSALYFCASSYSTGGSGNTIYFGEGSWLTVV.

The rearrangement uses TRBV7-2 and TRBJ1-2; 7 bases are shared with TRBD1. Germline CDR1 SGHTA, CDR2 FQGNSA. The J segment lost 1 base and the V segment lost 3 bases, leaving 5 bases of the junction unmatched. The CDR3 loop spans 15 amino acids. The CDR3 region has the DNA TGTGCCAGCAGCTTGGTTGGGACAGATAACTATGGCTACACCTTC. Protein product: CASSLVGTDNYGYTF.

CDR3 amino acids: CASSYGGSPLHF. CDR3 in DNA: TGTGCCAGCAGTTACGGGGGGTCACCCCTCCACTTT. The chain employs TRBV5-6 and TRBJ1-6; TRBD1 might be the D (5 bases). Per germline, CDR1 SGHDT and CDR2 YYEEEE. Between the trimmed V and J ends, which lost 5 bases and 10 bases, there was a span of 10 bases. The CDR3 contains 12 residues.

This clone was counted only a few times. The chain is built from TRBV5-3 and TRBJ2-7; perhaps TRBD1 as D (5 bases). TRBV5-3 falls under the ORF class, with uncertain function. The ends were cut back, 4 bases at V and 1 base at J, with 9 bases in the middle. The CDR3 loop spans 13 amino acids. The CDR3: CARSRQRSYEQYF. In nucleotides, the CDR3 is TGTGCCAGAAGCCGACAGAGATCCTACGAGCAGTACTTC.

This rearrangement joins TRBV19 to TRBJ1-3; perhaps TRBD1 as D (6 bases). Trimming took off 6 bases at V and 3 bases at J, with 15 bases between the two ends. CDR1 and CDR2 from the germline V gene are LNHDA and SQIVND (reference sequence). CDR3 size: 15 residues. This CDR3 is CASRTIQGDGNTIYF. In nucleotides, the CDR3 is TGTGCCAGTAGAACCATACAGGGAGATGGAAACACCATATATTTT.

The genes are TRBV6-5 and TRBJ1-2; D is perhaps TRBD1 (6 bases). The CDR3 has 16 amino acids. Trimming took off 4 bases at V and 0 bases at J, with 15 bases between the two ends. Germline V gives CDR1 MNHEY, CDR2 SVGAGI. The CDR3 DNA reads as TGTGCCAGCAGTTCTCAGGGGACCTTTTCTAACTATGGCTACACCTTC. It specifies CASSSQGTFSNYGYTF.

This clone was observed once. The chain recombines TRBV2 with TRBJ2-4; weak D call: TRBD1 (6 bases). Between the trimmed V and J ends, which lost 7 bases and 1 base, there was a span of 11 bases. CDR3 length: 14 residues. Looked up from germline, CDR1 is SNHLY and CDR2 is FYNNEI. The CDR3 DNA follows: TGTGCCAGCACTCGGGACACTGCCAAAAACATTCAGTACTTC. Protein: CASTRDTAKNIQYF.

The chain recombines TRBV28 with TRBJ2-5; the D gene is possibly TRBD2 (7 bases). Germline loops: CDR1 MDHEN, CDR2 SYDVKM. This CDR3 spans 13 amino acids. The V end was cut by 7 bases, the J end by 4 bases, with 13 bases between. Here the CDR3 reads CASIRGGGETQYF. The CDR3 nucleotides read TGTGCCAGCATACGCGGGGGCGGAGAGACCCAGTACTTC. The full variable domain, rest sourced from reference TRBV28 and TRBJ2-5, is DVKVTQSSRYLVKRTGEKVFLECVQDMDHENMFWYRQDPGLGLRLIYFSYDVKMKEKGDIPEGYSVSREKKERFSLILESASTNQTSMYLCASIRGGGETQYFGPGTRLLVL.

A note on this clone: Other DNA sequences from this sample encode an identical CDR3 as well. The chain carries TRBV19 and TRBJ1-1; D not resolved. The V and J ends lost 4 bases and 2 bases respectively, with 8 bases between them. Germline values: CDR1 LNHDA, CDR2 SQIVND (reference sequence). The CDR3 consists of 13 residues. CDR3 DNA: TGTGCCAGTAGTAGTCAGGCTAACACTGAAGCTTTCTTT. Translation gives CASSSQANTEAFF.